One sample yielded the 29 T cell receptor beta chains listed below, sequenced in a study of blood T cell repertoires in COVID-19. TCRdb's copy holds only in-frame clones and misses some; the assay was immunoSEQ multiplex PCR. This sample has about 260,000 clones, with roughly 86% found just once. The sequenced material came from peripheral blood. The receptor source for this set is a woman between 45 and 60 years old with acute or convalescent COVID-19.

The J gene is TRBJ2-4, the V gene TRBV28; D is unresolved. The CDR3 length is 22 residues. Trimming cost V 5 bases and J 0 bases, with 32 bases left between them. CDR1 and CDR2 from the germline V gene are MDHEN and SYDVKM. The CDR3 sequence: CASSNRVIFLTPQNLAKNIQYF. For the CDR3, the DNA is TGTGCCAGCAGTAATCGGGTTATATTTTTGACCCCGCAAAATCTAGCCAAAAACATTCAGTACTTC.

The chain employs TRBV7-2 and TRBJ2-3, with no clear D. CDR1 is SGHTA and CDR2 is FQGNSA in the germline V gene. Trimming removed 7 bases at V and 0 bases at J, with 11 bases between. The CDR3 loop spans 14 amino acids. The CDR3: CASNKRPSTDTQYF. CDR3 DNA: TGTGCCAGCAACAAGCGCCCCAGCACAGATACGCAGTATTTT.

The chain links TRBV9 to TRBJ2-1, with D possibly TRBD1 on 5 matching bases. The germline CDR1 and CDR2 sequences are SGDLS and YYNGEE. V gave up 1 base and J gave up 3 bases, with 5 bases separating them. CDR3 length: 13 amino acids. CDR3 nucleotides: TGTGCCAGCAGCGTACAGGGCTACAATGAGCAGTTCTTC. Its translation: CASSVQGYNEQFF. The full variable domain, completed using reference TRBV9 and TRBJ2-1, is DSGVTQTPKHLITATGQRVTLRCSPRSGDLSVYWYQQSLDQGLQFLIQYYNGEERAKGNILERFSAQQFPDLHSELNLSSLELGDSALYFCASSVQGYNEQFFGPGTRLTVL.

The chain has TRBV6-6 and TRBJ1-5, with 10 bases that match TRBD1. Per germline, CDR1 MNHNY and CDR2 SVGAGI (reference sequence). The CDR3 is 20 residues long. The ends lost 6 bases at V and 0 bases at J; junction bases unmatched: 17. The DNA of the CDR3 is TGTGCCAGCAGCGCACCCATCCTCGGGACAGGGGTTCATAGCAATCAGCCCCAGCATTTT. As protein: CASSAPILGTGVHSNQPQHF.

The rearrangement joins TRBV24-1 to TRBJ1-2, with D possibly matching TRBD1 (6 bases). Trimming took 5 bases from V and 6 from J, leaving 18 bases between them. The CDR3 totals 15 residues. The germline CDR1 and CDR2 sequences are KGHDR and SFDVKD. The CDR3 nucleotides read TGTGCCACCAGTGGGGGCAGGGGCACTAGGGATGGCTACACCTTC. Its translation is CATSGGRGTRDGYTF.

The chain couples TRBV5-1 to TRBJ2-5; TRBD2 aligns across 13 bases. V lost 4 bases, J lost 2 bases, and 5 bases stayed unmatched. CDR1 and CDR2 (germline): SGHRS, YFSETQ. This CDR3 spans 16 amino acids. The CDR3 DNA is TGCGCCAGCAGCCTCCAGGGACTAGCGGGGCAAGAGACCCAGTACTTC. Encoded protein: CASSLQGLAGQETQYF.

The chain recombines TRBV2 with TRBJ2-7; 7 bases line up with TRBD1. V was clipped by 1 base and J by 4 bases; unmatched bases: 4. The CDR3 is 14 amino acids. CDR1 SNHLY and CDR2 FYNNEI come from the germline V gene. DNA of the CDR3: TGTGCCAGCAGTGAAGTTAGGGACAGATACGAGCAGTACTTC. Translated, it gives CASSEVRDRYEQYF.

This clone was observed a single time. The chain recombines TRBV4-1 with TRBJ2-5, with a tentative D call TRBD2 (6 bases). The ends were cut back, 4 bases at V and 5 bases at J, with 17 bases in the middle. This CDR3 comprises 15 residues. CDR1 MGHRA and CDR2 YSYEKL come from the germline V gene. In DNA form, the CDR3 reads TGCGCCAGCAGCCCCCGCCTCCGTGGGGGGGAGACCCAGTACTTC. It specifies CASSPRLRGGETQYF.

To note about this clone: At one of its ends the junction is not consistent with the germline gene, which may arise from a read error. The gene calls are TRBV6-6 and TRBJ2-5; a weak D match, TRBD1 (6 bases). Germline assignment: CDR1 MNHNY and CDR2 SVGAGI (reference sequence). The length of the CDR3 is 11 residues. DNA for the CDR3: TGTGCCAGCAGAAAGGGGGAAGAATCAAACTTC. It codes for CASRKGEESNF.

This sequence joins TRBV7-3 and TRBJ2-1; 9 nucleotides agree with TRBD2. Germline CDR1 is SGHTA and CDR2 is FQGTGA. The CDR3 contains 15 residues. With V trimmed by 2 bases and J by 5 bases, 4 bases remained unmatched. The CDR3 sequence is CASSLAGGIHNEQFF. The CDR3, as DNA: TGTGCCAGCAGCTTAGCGGGAGGGATTCACAATGAGCAGTTCTTC.

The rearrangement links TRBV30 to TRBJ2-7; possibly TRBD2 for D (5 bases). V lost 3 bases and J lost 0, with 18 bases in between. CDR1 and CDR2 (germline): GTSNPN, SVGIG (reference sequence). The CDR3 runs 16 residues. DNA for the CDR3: TGTGCCTGGAGACCGAGGGATGGGATGCTCTCCTACGAGCAGTACTTC. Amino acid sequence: CAWRPRDGMLSYEQYF.

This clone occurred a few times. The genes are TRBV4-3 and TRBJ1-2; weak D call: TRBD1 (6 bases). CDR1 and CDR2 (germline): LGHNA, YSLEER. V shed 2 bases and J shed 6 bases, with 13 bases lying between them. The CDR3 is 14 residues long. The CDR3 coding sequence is TGCGCCAGCAGCCAACTACAGGGTCGGGATGGCTACACCTTC. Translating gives CASSQLQGRDGYTF.

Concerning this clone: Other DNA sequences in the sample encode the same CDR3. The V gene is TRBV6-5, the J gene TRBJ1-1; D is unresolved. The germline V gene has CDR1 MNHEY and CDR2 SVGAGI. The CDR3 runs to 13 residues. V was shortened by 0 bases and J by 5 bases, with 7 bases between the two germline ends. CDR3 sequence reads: CASSYSGRTEAFF. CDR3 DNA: TGTGCCAGCAGTTACTCGGGCCGGACTGAAGCTTTCTTT.

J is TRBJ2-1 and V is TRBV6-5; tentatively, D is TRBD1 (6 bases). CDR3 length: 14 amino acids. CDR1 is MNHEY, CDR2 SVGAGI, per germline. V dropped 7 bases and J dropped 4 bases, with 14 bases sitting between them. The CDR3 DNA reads TGTGCCAGCAACCGCGTGGGGACATACAATGAGCAGTTCTTC. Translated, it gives CASNRVGTYNEQFF.

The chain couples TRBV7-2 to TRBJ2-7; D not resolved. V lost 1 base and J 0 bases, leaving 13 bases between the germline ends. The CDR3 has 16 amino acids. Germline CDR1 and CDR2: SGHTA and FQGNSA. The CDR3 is CASSLVANSLSYEQYF. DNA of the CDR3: TGTGCCAGCAGCTTAGTTGCCAACTCCCTCTCCTACGAGCAGTACTTC.

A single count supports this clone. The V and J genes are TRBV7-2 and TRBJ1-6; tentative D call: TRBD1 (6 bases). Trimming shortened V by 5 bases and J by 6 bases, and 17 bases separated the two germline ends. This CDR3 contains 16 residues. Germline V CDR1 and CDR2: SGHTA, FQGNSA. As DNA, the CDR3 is TGTGCCAGCAGCACAGAGGCCAGGGGAAGTAATTCACCCCTCCACTTT. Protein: CASSTEARGSNSPLHF.

Written as DNA, the CDR3 is TGTGCCAGCAGCCCAAAACTAGCGGGAGCCACAGATACGCAGTATTTT. Its protein product is CASSPKLAGATDTQYF. V is TRBV7-8 and J is TRBJ2-3; 11 positions agree with TRBD2. Germline lookup yields CDR1 SGHVS and CDR2 FQNEAQ. This CDR3 spans 16 amino acids. The V and J ends lost 5 bases and 2 bases, in that order; junction bases with no gene match: 6.

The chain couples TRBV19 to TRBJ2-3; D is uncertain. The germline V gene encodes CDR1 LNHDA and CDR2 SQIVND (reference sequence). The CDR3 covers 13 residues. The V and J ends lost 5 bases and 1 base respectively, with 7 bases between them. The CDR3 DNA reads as TGTGCCAGTAGTCCCACAGGCACAGATACGCAGTATTTT. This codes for CASSPTGTDTQYF.

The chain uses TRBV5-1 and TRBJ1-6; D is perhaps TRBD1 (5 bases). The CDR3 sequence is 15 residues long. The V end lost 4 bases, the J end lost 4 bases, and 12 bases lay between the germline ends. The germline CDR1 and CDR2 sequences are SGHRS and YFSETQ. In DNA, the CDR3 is TGCGCCAGCAGCACGGGGGATACTTATAATTCACCCCTCCACTTT. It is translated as CASSTGDTYNSPLHF. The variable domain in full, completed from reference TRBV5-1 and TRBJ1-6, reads KAGVTQTPRYLIKTRGQQVTLSCSPISGHRSVSWYQQTPGQGLQFLFEYFSETQRNKGNFPGRFSGRQFSNSRSEMNVSTLELGDSALYLCASSTGDTYNSPLHFGNGTRLTVT.

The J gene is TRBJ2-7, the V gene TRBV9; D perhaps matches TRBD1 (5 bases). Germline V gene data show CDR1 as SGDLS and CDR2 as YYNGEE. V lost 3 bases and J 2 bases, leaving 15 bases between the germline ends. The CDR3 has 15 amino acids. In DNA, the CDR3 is TGTGCCAGCAGCGCCAGGGATCGAATTGCCTACGAGCAGTACTTC. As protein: CASSARDRIAYEQYF.

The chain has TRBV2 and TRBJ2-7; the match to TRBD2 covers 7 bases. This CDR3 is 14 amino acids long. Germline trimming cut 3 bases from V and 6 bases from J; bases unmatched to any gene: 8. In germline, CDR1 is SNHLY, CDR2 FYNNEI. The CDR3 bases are TGTGCCAGCAGTGAGGGGTTGTGGGGGGGCGAGCAGTACTTC. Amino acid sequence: CASSEGLWGGEQYF.

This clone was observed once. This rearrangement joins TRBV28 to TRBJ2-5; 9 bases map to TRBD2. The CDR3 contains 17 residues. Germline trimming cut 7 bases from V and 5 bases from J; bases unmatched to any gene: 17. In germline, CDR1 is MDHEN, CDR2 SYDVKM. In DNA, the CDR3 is TGTGCCAGCATGACCCCCCCCGGCCGCGGGGGGGGCGAGACCCAGTACTTC. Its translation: CASMTPPGRGGGETQYF.

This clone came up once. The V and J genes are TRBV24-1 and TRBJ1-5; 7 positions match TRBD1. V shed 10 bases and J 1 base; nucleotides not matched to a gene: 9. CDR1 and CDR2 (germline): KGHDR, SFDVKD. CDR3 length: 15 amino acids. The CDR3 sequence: CATRAGGRSNQPQHF. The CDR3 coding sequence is TGTGCCACTCGTGCAGGGGGTCGAAGCAATCAGCCCCAGCATTTT.

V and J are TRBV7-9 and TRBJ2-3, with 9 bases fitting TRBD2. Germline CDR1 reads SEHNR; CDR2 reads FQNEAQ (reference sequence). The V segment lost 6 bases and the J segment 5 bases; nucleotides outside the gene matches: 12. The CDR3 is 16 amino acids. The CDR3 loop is CASRHLRVAGVDTQYF. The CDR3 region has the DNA TGTGCCAGCAGACATTTGAGGGTAGCGGGAGTAGATACGCAGTATTTT.

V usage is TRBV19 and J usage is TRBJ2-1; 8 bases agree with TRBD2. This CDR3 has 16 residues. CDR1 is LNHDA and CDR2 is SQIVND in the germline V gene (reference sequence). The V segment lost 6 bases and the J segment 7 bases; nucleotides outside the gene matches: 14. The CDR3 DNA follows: TGTGCCAGTAGGCTATGGGTGGGGAGCGGGAGTAATGAGCAGTTCTTC. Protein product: CASRLWVGSGSNEQFF.

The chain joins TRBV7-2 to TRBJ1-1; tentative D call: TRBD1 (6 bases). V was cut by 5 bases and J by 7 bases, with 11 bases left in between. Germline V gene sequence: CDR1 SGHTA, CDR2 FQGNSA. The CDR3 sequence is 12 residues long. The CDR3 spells CASSPTTGEAFF. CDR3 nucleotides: TGTGCCAGCAGCCCTACGACAGGTGAAGCTTTCTTT. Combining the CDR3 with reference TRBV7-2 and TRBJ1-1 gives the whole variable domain GAGVSQSPSNKVTEKGKDVELRCDPISGHTALYWYRQSLGQGLEFLIYFQGNSAPDKSGLPSDRFSAERTGGSVSTLTIQRTQQEDSAVYLCASSPTTGEAFFGQGTRLTVV.

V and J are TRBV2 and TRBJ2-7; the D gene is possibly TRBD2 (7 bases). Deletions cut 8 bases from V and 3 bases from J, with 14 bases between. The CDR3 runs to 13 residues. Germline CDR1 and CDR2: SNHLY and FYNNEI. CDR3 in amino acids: CASGAGHDYEQYF. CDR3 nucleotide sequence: TGTGCCAGCGGAGCGGGACACGACTACGAGCAGTACTTC. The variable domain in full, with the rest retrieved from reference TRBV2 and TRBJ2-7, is EPEVTQTPSHQVTQMGQEVILRCVPISNHLYFYWYRQILGQKVEFLVSFYNNEISEKSEIFDDQFSVERPDGSNFTLKIRSTKLEDSAMYFCASGAGHDYEQYFGPGTRLTVT.

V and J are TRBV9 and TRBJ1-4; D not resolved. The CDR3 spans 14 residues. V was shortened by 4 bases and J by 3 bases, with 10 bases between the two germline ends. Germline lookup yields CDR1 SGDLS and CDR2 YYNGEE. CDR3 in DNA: TGTGCCAGCAGCTCTAGACTAGCTAATGAAAAACTGTTTTTT. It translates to CASSSRLANEKLFF. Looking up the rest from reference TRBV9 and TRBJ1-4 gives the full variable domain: DSGVTQTPKHLITATGQRVTLRCSPRSGDLSVYWYQQSLDQGLQFLIQYYNGEERAKGNILERFSAQQFPDLHSELNLSSLELGDSALYFCASSSRLANEKLFFGSGTQLSVL.

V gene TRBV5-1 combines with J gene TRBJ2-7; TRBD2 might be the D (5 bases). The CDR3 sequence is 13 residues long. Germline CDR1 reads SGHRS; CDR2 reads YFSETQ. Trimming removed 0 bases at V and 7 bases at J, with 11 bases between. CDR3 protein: CASSLAPSWEQYF. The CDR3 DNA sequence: TGCGCCAGCAGCTTGGCCCCTAGCTGGGAGCAGTACTTC.